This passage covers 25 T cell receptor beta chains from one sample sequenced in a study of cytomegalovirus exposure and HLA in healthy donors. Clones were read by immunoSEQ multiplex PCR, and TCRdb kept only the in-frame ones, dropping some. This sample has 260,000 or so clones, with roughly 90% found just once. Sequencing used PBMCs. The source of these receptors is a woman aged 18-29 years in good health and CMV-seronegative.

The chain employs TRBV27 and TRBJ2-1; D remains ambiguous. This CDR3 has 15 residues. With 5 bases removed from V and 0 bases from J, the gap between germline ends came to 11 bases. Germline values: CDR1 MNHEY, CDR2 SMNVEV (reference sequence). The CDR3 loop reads CASSPLLSSYNEQFF. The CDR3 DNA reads TGTGCCAGCAGTCCATTACTTAGCTCCTACAATGAGCAGTTCTTC.

CDR3 sequence reads: CASSPTGTANYGYTF. The DNA of the CDR3 is TGCGCCAGCAGCCCGACCGGGACAGCTAACTATGGCTACACCTTC. The chain couples TRBV4-3 to TRBJ1-2; TRBD1 matches at 7 bases. The V gene's germline CDR1 is LGHNA and CDR2 YSLEER. There are 15 residues in the CDR3. V was pared by 4 bases and J by 0 bases, with 5 bases of the junction left unmatched.

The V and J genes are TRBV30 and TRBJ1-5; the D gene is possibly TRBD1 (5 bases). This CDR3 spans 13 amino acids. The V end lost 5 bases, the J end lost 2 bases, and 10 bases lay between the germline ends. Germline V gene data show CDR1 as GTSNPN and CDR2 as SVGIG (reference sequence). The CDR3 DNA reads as TGTGCCTGGGGGGAGGGACGCAATCAGCCCCAGCATTTT. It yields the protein CAWGEGRNQPQHF.

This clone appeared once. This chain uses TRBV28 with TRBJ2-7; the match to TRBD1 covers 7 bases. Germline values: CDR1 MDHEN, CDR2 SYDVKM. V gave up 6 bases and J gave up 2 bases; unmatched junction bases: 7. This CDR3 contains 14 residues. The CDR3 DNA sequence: TGTGCCAGCAGAAAACAGGGGTCCACCTACGAGCAGTACTTC. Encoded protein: CASRKQGSTYEQYF.

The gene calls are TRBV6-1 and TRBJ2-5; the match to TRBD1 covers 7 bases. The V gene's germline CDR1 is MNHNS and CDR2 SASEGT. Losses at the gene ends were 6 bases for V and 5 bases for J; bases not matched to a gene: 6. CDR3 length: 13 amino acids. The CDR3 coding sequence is TGTGCCAGCAGGAGGGGGCAGAGGGAGACCCAGTACTTC. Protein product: CASRRGQRETQYF.

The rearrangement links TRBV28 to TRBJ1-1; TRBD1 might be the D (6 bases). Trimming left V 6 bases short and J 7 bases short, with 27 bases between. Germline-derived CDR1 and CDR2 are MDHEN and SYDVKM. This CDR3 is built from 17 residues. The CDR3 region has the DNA TGTGCCAGCAGATCTTACGCGACCCCCGGGGGGCGATTTGAAGCTTTCTTT. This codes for CASRSYATPGGRFEAFF. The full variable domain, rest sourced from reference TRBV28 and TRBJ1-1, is DVKVTQSSRYLVKRTGEKVFLECVQDMDHENMFWYRQDPGLGLRLIYFSYDVKMKEKGDIPEGYSVSREKKERFSLILESASTNQTSMYLCASRSYATPGGRFEAFFGQGTRLTVV.

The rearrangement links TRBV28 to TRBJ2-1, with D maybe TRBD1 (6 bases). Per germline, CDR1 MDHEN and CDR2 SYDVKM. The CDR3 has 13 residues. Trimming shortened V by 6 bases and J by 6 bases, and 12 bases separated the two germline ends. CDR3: CASSPPTGNEQFF. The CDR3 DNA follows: TGTGCCAGCAGCCCGCCGACAGGCAATGAGCAGTTCTTC.

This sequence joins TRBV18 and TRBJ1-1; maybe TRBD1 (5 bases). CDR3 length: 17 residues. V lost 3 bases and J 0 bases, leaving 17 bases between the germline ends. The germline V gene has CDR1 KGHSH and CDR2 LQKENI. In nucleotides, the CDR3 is TGTGCCAGCTCACCCCTTGGCAGGGTGATTGTGAACACTGAAGCTTTCTTT. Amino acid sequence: CASSPLGRVIVNTEAFF.

This CDR3 is CASSPRTGSDTQYF. DNA for the CDR3: TGTGCCAGCAGCCCTAGGACAGGGTCAGATACGCAGTATTTT. This sequence joins TRBV7-7 and TRBJ2-3; the match to TRBD1 covers 8 bases. This CDR3 is built from 14 residues. Germline V lookup: CDR1 SSHAT, CDR2 FNYEAQ (reference sequence). V dropped 5 bases and J dropped 4; count of bases not matched to a gene: 5. The whole variable domain, filled in from reference TRBV7-7 and TRBJ2-3, reads GAGVSQSPRYKVTKRGQDVTLRCDPISSHATLYWYQQALGQGPEFLTYFNYEAQPDKSGLPSDRFSAERPEGSISTLTIQRTEQRDSAMYRCASSPRTGSDTQYFGPGTRLTVL.

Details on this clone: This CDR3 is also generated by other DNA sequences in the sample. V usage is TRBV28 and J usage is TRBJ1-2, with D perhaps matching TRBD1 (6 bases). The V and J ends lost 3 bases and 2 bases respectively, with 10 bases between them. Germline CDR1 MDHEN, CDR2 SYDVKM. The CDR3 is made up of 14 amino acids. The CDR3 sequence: CASSFGRGNYGYTF. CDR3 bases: TGTGCCAGCAGTTTTGGAAGGGGGAACTATGGCTACACCTTC.

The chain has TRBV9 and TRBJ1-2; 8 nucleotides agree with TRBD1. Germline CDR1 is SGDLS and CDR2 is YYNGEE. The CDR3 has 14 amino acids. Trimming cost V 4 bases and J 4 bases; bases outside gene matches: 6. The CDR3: CASSPLGTGYGYTF. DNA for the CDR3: TGTGCCAGCAGCCCTCTAGGGACAGGCTATGGCTACACCTTC.

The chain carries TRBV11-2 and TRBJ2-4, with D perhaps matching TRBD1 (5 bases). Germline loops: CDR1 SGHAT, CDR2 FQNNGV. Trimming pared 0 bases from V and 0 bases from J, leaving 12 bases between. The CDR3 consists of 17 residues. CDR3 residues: CASSLETALLAKNIQYF. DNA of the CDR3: TGTGCCAGCAGCTTAGAGACAGCGCTATTAGCCAAAAACATTCAGTACTTC.

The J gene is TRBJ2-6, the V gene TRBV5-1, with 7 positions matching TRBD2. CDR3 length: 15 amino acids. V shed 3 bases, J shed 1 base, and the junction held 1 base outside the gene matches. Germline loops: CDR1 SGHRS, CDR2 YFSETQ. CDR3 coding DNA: TGCGCCAGCAGCTCCGGGGGGTCTGGGGCCAACGTCCTGACTTTC. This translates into CASSSGGSGANVLTF.

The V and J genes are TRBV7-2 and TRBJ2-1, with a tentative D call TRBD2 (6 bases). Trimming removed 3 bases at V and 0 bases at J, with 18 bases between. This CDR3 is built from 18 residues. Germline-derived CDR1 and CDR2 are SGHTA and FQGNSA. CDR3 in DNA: TGTGCCAGCAGCTTTGCTAGCGCACGGCTTAGCTCCTACAATGAGCAGTTCTTC. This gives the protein CASSFASARLSSYNEQFF.

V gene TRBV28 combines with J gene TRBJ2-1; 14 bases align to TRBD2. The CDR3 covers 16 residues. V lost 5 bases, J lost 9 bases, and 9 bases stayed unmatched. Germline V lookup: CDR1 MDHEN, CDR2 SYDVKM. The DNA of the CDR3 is TGTGCCAGCAGTCCGTACAAGGGACTAGCGGGAGCTGAGCAGTTCTTC. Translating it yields CASSPYKGLAGAEQFF.

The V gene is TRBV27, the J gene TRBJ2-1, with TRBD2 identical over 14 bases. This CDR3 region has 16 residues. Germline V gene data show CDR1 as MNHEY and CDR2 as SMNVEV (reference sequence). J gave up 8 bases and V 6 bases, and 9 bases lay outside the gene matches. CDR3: CASSPLGTSGRDEQFF. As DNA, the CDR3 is TGTGCCAGCAGCCCACTTGGGACTAGCGGGAGAGATGAGCAGTTCTTC.

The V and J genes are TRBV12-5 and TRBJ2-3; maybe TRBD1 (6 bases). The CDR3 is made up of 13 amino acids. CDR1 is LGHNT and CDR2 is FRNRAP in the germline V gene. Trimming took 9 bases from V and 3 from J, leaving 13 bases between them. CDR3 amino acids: CASQQGRTDTQYF. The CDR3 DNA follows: TGTGCTAGCCAACAGGGTCGGACAGATACGCAGTATTTT.

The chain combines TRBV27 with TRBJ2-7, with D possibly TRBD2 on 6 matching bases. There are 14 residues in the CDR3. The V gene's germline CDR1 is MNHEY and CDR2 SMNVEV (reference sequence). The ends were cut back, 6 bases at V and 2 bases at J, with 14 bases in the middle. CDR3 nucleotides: TGTGCCAGCAGCCCTCCGGGACTCGCCTACGAGCAGTACTTC. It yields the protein CASSPPGLAYEQYF.

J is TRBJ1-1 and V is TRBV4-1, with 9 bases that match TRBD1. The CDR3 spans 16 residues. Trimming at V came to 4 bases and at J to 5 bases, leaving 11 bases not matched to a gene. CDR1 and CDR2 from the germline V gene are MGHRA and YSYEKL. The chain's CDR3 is CASSREPGQGGTEAFF. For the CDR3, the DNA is TGCGCCAGCAGCCGAGAACCGGGACAGGGAGGTACTGAAGCTTTCTTT.

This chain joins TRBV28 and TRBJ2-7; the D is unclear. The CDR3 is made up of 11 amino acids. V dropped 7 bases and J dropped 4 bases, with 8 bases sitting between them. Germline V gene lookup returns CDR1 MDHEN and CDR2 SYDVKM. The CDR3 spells CASTIGYEQYF. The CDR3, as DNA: TGTGCCAGCACTATCGGGTACGAGCAGTACTTC. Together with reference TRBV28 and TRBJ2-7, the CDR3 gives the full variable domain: DVKVTQSSRYLVKRTGEKVFLECVQDMDHENMFWYRQDPGLGLRLIYFSYDVKMKEKGDIPEGYSVSREKKERFSLILESASTNQTSMYLCASTIGYEQYFGPGTRLTVT.

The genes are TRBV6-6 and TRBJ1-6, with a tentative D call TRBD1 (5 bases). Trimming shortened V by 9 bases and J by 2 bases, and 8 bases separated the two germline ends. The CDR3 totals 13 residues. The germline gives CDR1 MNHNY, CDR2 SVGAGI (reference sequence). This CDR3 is CASRTTYNSPLHF. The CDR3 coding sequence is TGTGCCAGTCGGACAACCTATAATTCACCCCTCCACTTT.

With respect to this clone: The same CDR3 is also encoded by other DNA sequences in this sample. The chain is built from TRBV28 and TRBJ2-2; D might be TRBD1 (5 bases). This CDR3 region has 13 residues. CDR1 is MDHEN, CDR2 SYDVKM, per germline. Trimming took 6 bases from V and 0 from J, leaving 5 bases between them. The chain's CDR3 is CASRGANTGELFF. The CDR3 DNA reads TGTGCCAGCAGAGGGGCGAACACCGGGGAGCTGTTTTTT.

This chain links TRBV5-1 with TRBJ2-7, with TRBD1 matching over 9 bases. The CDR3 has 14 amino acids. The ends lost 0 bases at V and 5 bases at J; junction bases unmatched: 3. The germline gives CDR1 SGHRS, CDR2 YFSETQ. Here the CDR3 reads CASSLGTGVHEQYF. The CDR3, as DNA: TGCGCCAGCAGCTTGGGGACAGGGGTCCACGAGCAGTACTTC.

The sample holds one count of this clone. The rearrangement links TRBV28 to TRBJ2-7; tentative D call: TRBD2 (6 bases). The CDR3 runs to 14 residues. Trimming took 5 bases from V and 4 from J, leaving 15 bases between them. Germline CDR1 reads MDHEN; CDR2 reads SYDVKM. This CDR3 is CASSTSSELYEQYF. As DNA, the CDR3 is TGTGCCAGCAGTACTAGCAGCGAACTTTACGAGCAGTACTTC.

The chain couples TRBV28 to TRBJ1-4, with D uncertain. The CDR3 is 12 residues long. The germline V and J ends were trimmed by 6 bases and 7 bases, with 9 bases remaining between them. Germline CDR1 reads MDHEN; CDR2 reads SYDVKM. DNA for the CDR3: TGTGCCAGCAGCCTAGTGGCTGAAAAACTGTTTTTT. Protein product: CASSLVAEKLFF.